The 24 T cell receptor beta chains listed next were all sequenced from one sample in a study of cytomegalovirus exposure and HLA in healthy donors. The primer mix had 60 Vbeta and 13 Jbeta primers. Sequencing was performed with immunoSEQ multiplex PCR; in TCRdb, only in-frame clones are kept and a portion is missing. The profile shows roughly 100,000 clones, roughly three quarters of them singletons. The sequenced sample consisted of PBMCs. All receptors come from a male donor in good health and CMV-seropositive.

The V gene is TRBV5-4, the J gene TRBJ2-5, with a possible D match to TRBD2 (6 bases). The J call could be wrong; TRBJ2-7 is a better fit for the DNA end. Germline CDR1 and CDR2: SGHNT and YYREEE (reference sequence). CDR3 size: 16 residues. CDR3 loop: CASSLNGGTIGYEQYF. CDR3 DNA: TGTGCCAGCAGCTTAAATGGGGGGACCATCGGGTACGAGCAGTACTTC.

CDR3 amino acids: CASSFLQGSVNQPQHF. DNA of the CDR3: TGTGCCAGCAGTTTCTTACAGGGTTCGGTGAATCAGCCCCAGCATTTT. The chain couples TRBV28 to TRBJ1-5; tentatively, D is TRBD1 (6 bases). Trimming stripped 3 bases from V and 4 bases from J, with 16 bases between. This CDR3 is built from 16 residues. Germline values: CDR1 MDHEN, CDR2 SYDVKM.

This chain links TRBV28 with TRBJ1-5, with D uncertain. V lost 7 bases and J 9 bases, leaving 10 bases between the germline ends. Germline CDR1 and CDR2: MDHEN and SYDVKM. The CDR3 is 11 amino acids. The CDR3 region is CASTSVGPQHF. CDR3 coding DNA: TGTGCCAGCACATCTGTCGGGCCCCAGCATTTT.

The CDR3 loop reads CASSVGGGARNEQFF. CDR3 DNA: TGTGCCAGCAGCGTAGGTGGTGGGGCACGGAATGAGCAGTTCTTC. This rearrangement joins TRBV9 to TRBJ2-1; weak D call: TRBD1 (5 bases). The V gene's germline CDR1 is SGDLS and CDR2 YYNGEE. The CDR3 length is 15 residues. Trimming pared 0 bases from V and 7 bases from J, leaving 14 bases between. The entire variable domain, with the rest obtained from reference TRBV9 and TRBJ2-1, is as follows: DSGVTQTPKHLITATGQRVTLRCSPRSGDLSVYWYQQSLDQGLQFLIQYYNGEERAKGNILERFSAQQFPDLHSELNLSSLELGDSALYFCASSVGGGARNEQFFGPGTRLTVL.

CDR3 DNA: TGCGCCAGCCGGCCGGGAAGTGGCAATCAGCCCCAGCATTTT. Its protein product is CASRPGSGNQPQHF. The gene calls are TRBV4-1 and TRBJ1-5; D not resolved. The CDR3 extends over 14 amino acids. From germline, CDR1 is MGHRA and CDR2 YSYEKL. Trimming took 8 bases from V and 2 from J, leaving 13 bases between them.

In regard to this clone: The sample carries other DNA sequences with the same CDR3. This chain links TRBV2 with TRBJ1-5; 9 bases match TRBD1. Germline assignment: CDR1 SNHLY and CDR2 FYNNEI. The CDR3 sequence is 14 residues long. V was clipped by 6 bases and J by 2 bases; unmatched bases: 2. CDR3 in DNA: TGTGCCAGCAGCCGGGACAGGGGCAATCAGCCCCAGCATTTT. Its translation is CASSRDRGNQPQHF.

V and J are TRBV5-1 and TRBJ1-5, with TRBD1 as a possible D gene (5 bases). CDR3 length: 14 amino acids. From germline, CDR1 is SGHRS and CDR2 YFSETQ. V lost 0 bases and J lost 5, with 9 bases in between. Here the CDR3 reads CASSLAGGDQPQHF. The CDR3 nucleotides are TGCGCCAGCAGCTTGGCCGGGGGTGATCAGCCCCAGCATTTT. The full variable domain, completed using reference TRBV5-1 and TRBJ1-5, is KAGVTQTPRYLIKTRGQQVTLSCSPISGHRSVSWYQQTPGQGLQFLFEYFSETQRNKGNFPGRFSGRQFSNSRSEMNVSTLELGDSALYLCASSLAGGDQPQHFGDGTRLSIL.

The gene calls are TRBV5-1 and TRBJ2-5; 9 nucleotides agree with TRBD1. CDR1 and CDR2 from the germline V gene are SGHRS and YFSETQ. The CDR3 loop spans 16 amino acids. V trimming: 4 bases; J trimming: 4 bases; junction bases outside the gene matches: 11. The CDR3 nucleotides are TGCGCCAGCAGCGTAGGGGGACAGGGATATGGAGAGACCCAGTACTTC. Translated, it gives CASSVGGQGYGETQYF. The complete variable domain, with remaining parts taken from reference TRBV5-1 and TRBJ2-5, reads KAGVTQTPRYLIKTRGQQVTLSCSPISGHRSVSWYQQTPGQGLQFLFEYFSETQRNKGNFPGRFSGRQFSNSRSEMNVSTLELGDSALYLCASSVGGQGYGETQYFGPGTRLLVL.

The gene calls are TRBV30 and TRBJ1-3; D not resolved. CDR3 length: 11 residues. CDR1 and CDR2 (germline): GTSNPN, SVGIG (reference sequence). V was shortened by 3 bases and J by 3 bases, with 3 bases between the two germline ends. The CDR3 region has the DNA TGTGCCTGGAGCAATGGAAACACCATATATTTT. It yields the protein CAWSNGNTIYF.

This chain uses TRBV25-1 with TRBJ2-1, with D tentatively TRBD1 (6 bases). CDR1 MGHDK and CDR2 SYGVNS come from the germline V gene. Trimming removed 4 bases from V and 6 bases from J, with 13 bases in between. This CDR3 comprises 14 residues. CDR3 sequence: CASSAQGPGNEQFF. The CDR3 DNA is TGTGCCAGCAGTGCACAGGGTCCTGGCAATGAGCAGTTCTTC. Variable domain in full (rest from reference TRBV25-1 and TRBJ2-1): EADIYQTPRYLVIGTGKKITLECSQTMGHDKMYWYQQDPGMELHLIHYSYGVNSTEKGDLSSESTVSRIRTEHFPLTLESARPSHTSQYLCASSAQGPGNEQFFGPGTRLTVL.

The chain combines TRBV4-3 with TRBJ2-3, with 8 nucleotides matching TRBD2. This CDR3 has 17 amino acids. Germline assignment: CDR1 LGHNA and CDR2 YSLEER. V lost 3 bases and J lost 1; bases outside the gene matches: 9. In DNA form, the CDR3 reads TGCGCCAGCAGCCAGGAGGGGGAACTAGCGGGCACAGATACGCAGTATTTT. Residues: CASSQEGELAGTDTQYF.

The CDR3 DNA follows: TGTGCCAGCAGCCGATCAGGCACAGGACGCAATCAGCCCCAGCATTTT. It is translated as CASSRSGTGRNQPQHF. The chain couples TRBV7-9 to TRBJ1-5; possibly TRBD1 for D (5 bases). Trimming took off 5 bases at V and 2 bases at J, with 16 bases between the two ends. The CDR3 contains 16 residues. Germline assignment: CDR1 SEHNR and CDR2 FQNEAQ (reference sequence).

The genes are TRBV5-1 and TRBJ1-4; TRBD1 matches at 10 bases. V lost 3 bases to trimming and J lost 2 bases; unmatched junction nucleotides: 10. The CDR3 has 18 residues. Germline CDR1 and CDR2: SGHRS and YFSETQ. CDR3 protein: CASSSLDRGVRTNEKLFF. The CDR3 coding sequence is TGCGCCAGCAGCTCATTGGACAGGGGGGTTCGGACTAATGAAAAACTGTTTTTT.

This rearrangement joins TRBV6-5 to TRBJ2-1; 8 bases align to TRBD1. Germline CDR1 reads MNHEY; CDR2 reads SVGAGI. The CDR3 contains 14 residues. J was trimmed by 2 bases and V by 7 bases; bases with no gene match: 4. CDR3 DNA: TGTGCCAGCAACAGACAGGGGCCCTACAATGAGCAGTTCTTC. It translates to CASNRQGPYNEQFF.

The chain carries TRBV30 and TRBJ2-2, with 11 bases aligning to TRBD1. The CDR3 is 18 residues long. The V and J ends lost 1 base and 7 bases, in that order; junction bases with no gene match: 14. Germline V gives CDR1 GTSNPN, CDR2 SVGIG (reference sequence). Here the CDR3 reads CAWSATSGDRGNDGELFF. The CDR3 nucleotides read TGTGCCTGGAGTGCCACATCGGGGGACAGGGGGAACGACGGGGAGCTGTTTTTT.

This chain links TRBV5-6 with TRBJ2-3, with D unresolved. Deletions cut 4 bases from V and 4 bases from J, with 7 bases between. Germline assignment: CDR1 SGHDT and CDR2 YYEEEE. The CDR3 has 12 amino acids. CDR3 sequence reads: CASSASADTQYF. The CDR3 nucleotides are TGTGCCAGCAGCGCCAGTGCAGATACGCAGTATTTT. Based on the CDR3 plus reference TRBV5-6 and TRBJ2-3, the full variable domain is DAGVTQSPTHLIKTRGQQVTLRCSPKSGHDTVSWYQQALGQGPQFIFQYYEEEERQRGNFPDRFSGHQFPNYSSELNVNALLLGDSALYLCASSASADTQYFGPGTRLTVL.

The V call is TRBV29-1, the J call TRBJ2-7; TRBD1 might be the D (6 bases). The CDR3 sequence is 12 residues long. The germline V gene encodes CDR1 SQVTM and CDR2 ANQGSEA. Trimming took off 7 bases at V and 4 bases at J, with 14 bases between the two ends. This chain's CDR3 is CSAAVGGYEQYF. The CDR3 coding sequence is TGCAGCGCCGCGGTAGGGGGATACGAGCAGTACTTC.

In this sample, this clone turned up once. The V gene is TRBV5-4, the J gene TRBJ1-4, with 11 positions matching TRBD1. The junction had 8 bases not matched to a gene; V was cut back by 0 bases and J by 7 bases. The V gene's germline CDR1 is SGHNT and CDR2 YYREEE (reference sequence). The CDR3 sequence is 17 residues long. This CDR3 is CASSLDGQGARGEKLFF. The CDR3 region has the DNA TGTGCCAGCAGCTTGGATGGACAGGGGGCGCGGGGTGAAAAACTGTTTTTT.

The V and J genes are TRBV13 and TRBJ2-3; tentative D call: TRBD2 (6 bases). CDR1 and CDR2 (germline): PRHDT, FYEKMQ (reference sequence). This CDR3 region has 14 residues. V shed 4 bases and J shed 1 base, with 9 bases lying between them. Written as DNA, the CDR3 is TGTGCCAGCAGCTCCGGGACTCGCACAGATACGCAGTATTTT. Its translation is CASSSGTRTDTQYF.

CDR3 residues: CASSLRAGTYEQYF. The DNA for the CDR3 is TGTGCCAGCTCCCTCCGGGCGGGCACTTACGAGCAGTACTTC. This chain uses TRBV18 with TRBJ2-7; D may be TRBD2 (5 bases). Germline V lookup: CDR1 KGHSH, CDR2 LQKENI. The CDR3 is 14 amino acids. Trimming left V 6 bases short and J 4 bases short, with 16 bases between.

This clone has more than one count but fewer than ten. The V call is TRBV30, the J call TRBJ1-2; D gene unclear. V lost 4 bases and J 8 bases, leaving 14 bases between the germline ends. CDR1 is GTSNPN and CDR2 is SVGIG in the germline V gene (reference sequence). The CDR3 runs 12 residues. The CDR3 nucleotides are TGTGCCTGGAACTCAGAACCGGGGGGCTACACCTTC. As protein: CAWNSEPGGYTF. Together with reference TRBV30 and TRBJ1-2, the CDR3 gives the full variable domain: SQTIHQWPATLVQPVGSPLSLECTVEGTSNPNLYWYRQAAGRGLQLLFYSVGIGQISSEVPQNLSASRPQDRQFILSSKKLLLSDSGFYLCAWNSEPGGYTFGSGTRLTVV.

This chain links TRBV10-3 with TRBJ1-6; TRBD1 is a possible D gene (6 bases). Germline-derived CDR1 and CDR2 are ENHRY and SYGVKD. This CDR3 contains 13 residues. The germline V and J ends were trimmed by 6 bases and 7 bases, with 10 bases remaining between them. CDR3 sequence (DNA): TGTGCCATCAGGACAGGCGCCAATTCACCCCTCCACTTT. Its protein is CAIRTGANSPLHF.

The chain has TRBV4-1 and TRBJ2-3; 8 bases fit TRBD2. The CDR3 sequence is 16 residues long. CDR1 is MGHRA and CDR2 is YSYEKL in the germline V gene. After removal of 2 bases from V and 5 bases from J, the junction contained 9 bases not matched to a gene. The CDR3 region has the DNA TGCGCCAGCAGCCAACCGACCGGGACTAGAAAAGATACGCAGTATTTT. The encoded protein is CASSQPTGTRKDTQYF.

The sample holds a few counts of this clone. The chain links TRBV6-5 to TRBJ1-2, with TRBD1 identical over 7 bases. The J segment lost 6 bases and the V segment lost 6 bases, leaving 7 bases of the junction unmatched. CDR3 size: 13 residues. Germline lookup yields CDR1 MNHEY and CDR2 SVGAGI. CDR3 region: CASRRQGEDGYTF. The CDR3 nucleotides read TGTGCCAGCAGGCGCCAGGGGGAGGATGGCTACACCTTC.